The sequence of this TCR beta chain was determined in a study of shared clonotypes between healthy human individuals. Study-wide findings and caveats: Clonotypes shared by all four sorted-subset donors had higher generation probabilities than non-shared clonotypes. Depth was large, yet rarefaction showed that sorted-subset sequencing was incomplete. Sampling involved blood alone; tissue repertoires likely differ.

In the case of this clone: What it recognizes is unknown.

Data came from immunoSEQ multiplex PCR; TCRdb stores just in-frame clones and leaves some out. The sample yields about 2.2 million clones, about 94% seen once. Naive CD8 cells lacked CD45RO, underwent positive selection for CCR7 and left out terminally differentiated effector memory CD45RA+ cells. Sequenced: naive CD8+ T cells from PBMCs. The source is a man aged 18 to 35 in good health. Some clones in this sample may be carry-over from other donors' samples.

The DNA for the CDR3 is TGTGCCAGCAGTTTATGGCTAGCGGGAGGTTCCTACGAGCAGTACTTC. Protein: CASSLWLAGGSYEQYF. V gene TRBV28 combines with J gene TRBJ2-7, with 11 bases aligning to TRBD2. Germline V gene data show CDR1 as MDHEN and CDR2 as SYDVKM. J lost 1 base, V lost 0 bases, and 2 bases had no gene match. The length of the CDR3 is 16 residues. The full variable domain, completed using reference TRBV28 and TRBJ2-7, is DVKVTQSSRYLVKRTGEKVFLECVQDMDHENMFWYRQDPGLGLRLIYFSYDVKMKEKGDIPEGYSVSREKKERFSLILESASTNQTSMYLCASSLWLAGGSYEQYFGPGTRLTVT.